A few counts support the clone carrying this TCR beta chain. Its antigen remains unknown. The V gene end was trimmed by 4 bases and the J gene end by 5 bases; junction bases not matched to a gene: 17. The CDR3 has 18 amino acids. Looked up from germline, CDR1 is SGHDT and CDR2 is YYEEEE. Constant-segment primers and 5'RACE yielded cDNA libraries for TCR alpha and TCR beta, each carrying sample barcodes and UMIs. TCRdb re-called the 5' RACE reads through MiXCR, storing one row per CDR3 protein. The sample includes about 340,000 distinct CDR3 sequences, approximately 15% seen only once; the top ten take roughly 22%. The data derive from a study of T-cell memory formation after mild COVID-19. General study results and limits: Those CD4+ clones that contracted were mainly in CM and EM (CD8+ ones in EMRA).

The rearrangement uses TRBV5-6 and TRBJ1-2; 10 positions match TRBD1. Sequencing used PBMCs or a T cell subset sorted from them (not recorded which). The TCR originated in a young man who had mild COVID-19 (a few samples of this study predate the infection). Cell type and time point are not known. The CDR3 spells CASSLTRQGAKGFYGYTF. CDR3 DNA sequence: TGTGCCAGCAGCCTCACACGACAGGGGGCGAAGGGATTTTATGGCTACACCTTC.